Presented here are 26 T cell receptor beta chains from one specimen sequenced in a study of cytomegalovirus exposure and HLA in healthy donors. PCR used 60 Vbeta primers and 13 Jbeta primers. The assay was immunoSEQ multiplex PCR, and TCRdb's table has in-frame clones only and misses some. Among under 200,000 clones listed, 65% to 85% were seen once. The sequenced sample consisted of PBMCs. These receptors all stem from a man aged 60 to 69 in good health and CMV-seronegative.

This clone has more than one count but fewer than ten. J is TRBJ1-4 and V is TRBV19; TRBD1 is a possible D gene (5 bases). Germline CDR1 and CDR2: LNHDA and SQIVND (reference sequence). This CDR3 is 14 amino acids long. V was trimmed by 3 bases and J by 6 bases, leaving 11 bases between them. The CDR3 nucleotides are TGTGCCAGTAGTATTCTTCGCAGGGATGAAAAACTGTTTTTT. Amino acid sequence: CASSILRRDEKLFF.

The chain links TRBV2 to TRBJ1-1; D remains unclear. The V end was cut by 3 bases, the J end by 4 bases, with 15 bases between. Germline V gene sequence: CDR1 SNHLY, CDR2 FYNNEI. The CDR3 has 15 amino acids. CDR3 nucleotides: TGTGCCAGCAGTGATAGACTCCCGGCGGGCACTGAAGCTTTCTTT. This sequence encodes CASSDRLPAGTEAFF.

The chain couples TRBV6-5 to TRBJ1-6, with 8 bases that match TRBD1. Germline CDR1 MNHEY, CDR2 SVGAGI. The CDR3 consists of 15 residues. Trimming cost V 2 bases and J 5 bases; bases outside gene matches: 2. The CDR3 DNA reads TGTGCCAGCAGTTACACGGGACAGGATAATTCACCCCTCCACTTT. Its protein is CASSYTGQDNSPLHF.

The chain employs TRBV19 and TRBJ2-5; 7 nucleotides line up with TRBD1. V lost 6 bases, J lost 4 bases, and 17 bases stayed unmatched. The CDR3 totals 17 residues. Germline V gene data show CDR1 as LNHDA and CDR2 as SQIVND (reference sequence). The CDR3 reads CASRAETGAYRRETQYF. The CDR3 DNA reads TGTGCCAGTAGGGCGGAAACAGGGGCATACCGACGAGAGACCCAGTACTTC.

The chain employs TRBV4-1 and TRBJ2-3; 9 bases are shared with TRBD2. V gave up 1 base and J gave up 4 bases; unmatched junction bases: 6. The CDR3 loop spans 16 amino acids. CDR1 MGHRA and CDR2 YSYEKL come from the germline V gene. The CDR3, as DNA: TGCGCCAGCAGCCAAGGAAGCGGGGGGTTCGCAGATACGCAGTATTTT. Its protein is CASSQGSGGFADTQYF.

The rearrangement joins TRBV19 to TRBJ1-1; D possibly corresponds to TRBD1 (6 bases). The V gene lost 5 bases and the J gene lost 4 bases, with 8 bases spanning the gap. Germline CDR1 reads LNHDA; CDR2 reads SQIVND (reference sequence). CDR3 size: 12 residues. DNA of the CDR3: TGTGCCAGTAGTCAGGGGTCCACTGAAGCTTTCTTT. This codes for CASSQGSTEAFF. The whole variable domain, filled in from reference TRBV19 and TRBJ1-1, reads DGGITQSPKYLFRKEGQNVTLSCEQNLNHDAMYWYRQDPGQGLRLIYYSQIVNDFQKGDIAEGYSVSREKKESFPLTVTSAQKNPTAFYLCASSQGSTEAFFGQGTRLTVV.

This clone is a singleton in its sample. This chain links TRBV14 with TRBJ2-7, with 7 bases aligning to TRBD2. Germline V gene lookup returns CDR1 SGHDN and CDR2 FVKESK. V dropped 3 bases and J dropped 0; count of bases not matched to a gene: 5. The CDR3 contains 15 residues. The chain's CDR3 is CASSQLGGSSYEQYF. The CDR3 coding sequence is TGTGCCAGCAGCCAGCTAGGCGGGAGCTCCTACGAGCAGTACTTC.

This clone was seen more than once but under ten times. The chain couples TRBV7-6 to TRBJ2-2, with no clear D. CDR1 is SGHVS, CDR2 FNYEAQ, per germline. The V and J ends lost 6 bases and 1 base respectively, with 15 bases between them. This CDR3 is 16 amino acids long. The CDR3 loop is CASSSKTLQNTGELFF. CDR3 DNA: TGTGCCAGCAGTTCCAAAACCTTACAGAACACCGGGGAGCTGTTTTTT.

V gene TRBV28 combines with J gene TRBJ2-3, with 7 bases lining up with TRBD1. CDR1 and CDR2 (germline): MDHEN, SYDVKM. CDR3 size: 13 residues. CDR3 coding DNA: TGTGCGATCCGGGGACAGATCCGAGATACGCAGTATTTT. It yields the protein CAIRGQIRDTQYF.

This chain links TRBV5-6 with TRBJ2-1; 10 bases are a match to TRBD2. Unmatched junction bases numbered 11, after V lost 5 bases and J lost 9 bases. CDR1 and CDR2 (germline): SGHDT, YYEEEE. The CDR3 is made up of 15 amino acids. In DNA, the CDR3 is TGTGCCAGCAGTGCCCCCCTAGCGGGAGTTCTTGAGCAGTTCTTC. Translation: CASSAPLAGVLEQFF. Full variable domain (outside the CDR3, taken from reference TRBV5-6 and TRBJ2-1): DAGVTQSPTHLIKTRGQQVTLRCSPKSGHDTVSWYQQALGQGPQFIFQYYEEEERQRGNFPDRFSGHQFPNYSSELNVNALLLGDSALYLCASSAPLAGVLEQFFGPGTRLTVL.

V is TRBV30 and J is TRBJ2-5; D not certain. Germline V gene lookup returns CDR1 GTSNPN and CDR2 SVGIG (reference sequence). With 0 bases removed from V and 2 bases from J, the gap between germline ends came to 7 bases. This CDR3 has 13 amino acids. The CDR3, as DNA: TGTGCCTGGAGTGTACAGAGTCAAGAGACCCAGTACTTC. Translating gives CAWSVQSQETQYF. The full variable domain, with the rest looked up from reference TRBV30 and TRBJ2-5, is SQTIHQWPATLVQPVGSPLSLECTVEGTSNPNLYWYRQAAGRGLQLLFYSVGIGQISSEVPQNLSASRPQDRQFILSSKKLLLSDSGFYLCAWSVQSQETQYFGPGTRLLVL.

CDR3 nucleotide sequence: TGTGCCAGCAGCTTAGGTGGACAAGGGTACTCTGGGGCCAACGTCCTGACTTTC. This codes for CASSLGGQGYSGANVLTF. The chain recombines TRBV11-2 with TRBJ2-6, with D possibly being TRBD1 (5 bases). CDR3 length equals 18 residues. From germline, CDR1 is SGHAT and CDR2 FQNNGV. The V end lost 1 base, the J end lost 0 bases, and 13 bases lay between the germline ends. The full variable domain, its missing parts supplied by reference TRBV11-2 and TRBJ2-6, is EAGVAQSPRYKIIEKRQSVAFWCNPISGHATLYWYQQILGQGPKLLIQFQNNGVVDDSQLPKDRFSAERLKGVDSTLKIQPAKLEDSAVYLCASSLGGQGYSGANVLTFGAGSRLTVL.

This chain joins TRBV5-1 and TRBJ2-6, with a possible D match to TRBD1 (5 bases). This CDR3 comprises 18 residues. V lost 4 bases, J lost 0 bases, and 17 bases lay in between. The germline V gene has CDR1 SGHRS and CDR2 YFSETQ. CDR3 region: CASSPALDSYSGANVLTF. In DNA, the CDR3 is TGCGCCAGCAGCCCTGCATTAGACAGTTACTCTGGGGCCAACGTCCTGACTTTC.

The chain has TRBV25-1 and TRBJ2-3; D perhaps matches TRBD1 (5 bases). CDR3 length: 13 residues. Trimming took off 6 bases at V and 2 bases at J, with 9 bases between the two ends. CDR1 MGHDK and CDR2 SYGVNS come from the germline V gene. CDR3 region: CASSQTDTDTQYF. The CDR3 DNA is TGTGCCAGCAGCCAGACAGACACAGATACGCAGTATTTT.

This clone was counted only a few times. The chain combines TRBV18 with TRBJ2-1; D perhaps matches TRBD1 (6 bases). The CDR3 is 15 amino acids. CDR1 and CDR2 from the germline V gene are KGHSH and LQKENI. Trimming pared 3 bases from V and 3 bases from J, leaving 12 bases between. CDR3 in amino acids: CASSPVQGVYNEQFF. In nucleotides, the CDR3 is TGTGCCAGCTCACCCGTACAGGGAGTCTACAATGAGCAGTTCTTC.

The chain couples TRBV11-3 to TRBJ2-1, with 8 bases aligning to TRBD1. The germline V gene has CDR1 SGHNT and CDR2 YENEEA. The length of the CDR3 is 18 residues. Trimming cost V 1 base and J 6 bases; bases outside gene matches: 14. The CDR3 loop is CASSLGVRWQGAVNEQFF. The CDR3 DNA reads TGTGCCAGCAGCTTAGGAGTTCGGTGGCAGGGGGCGGTCAATGAGCAGTTCTTC.

The V gene is TRBV19, the J gene TRBJ1-5, with TRBD1 matching over 8 bases. Germline V lookup: CDR1 LNHDA, CDR2 SQIVND (reference sequence). Losses at the gene ends were 4 bases for V and 9 bases for J; bases not matched to a gene: 8. CDR3 length equals 14 residues. CDR3 nucleotides: TGTGCCAGTAGTAGGGGACAGGCCGCTGGGCCCCAGCATTTT. This codes for CASSRGQAAGPQHF.

CDR3 sequence: CASSIGDRGHYGYTF. CDR3 DNA sequence: TGTGCCAGTAGTATAGGGGACAGGGGACACTATGGCTACACCTTC. This chain connects TRBV19 to TRBJ1-2, with 10 bases identical to TRBD1. This CDR3 has 15 residues. V lost 1 base to trimming and J lost 3 bases; unmatched junction nucleotides: 2. Per the germline V gene, CDR1 is LNHDA and CDR2 is SQIVND (reference sequence).

Written as DNA, the CDR3 is TGCGCCAGCAGCAGAGGGACAGGCGGAAATGAAAAACTGTTTTTT. It translates to CASSRGTGGNEKLFF. V usage is TRBV5-1 and J usage is TRBJ1-4; 8 nucleotides agree with TRBD1. The J segment lost 5 bases and the V segment lost 4 bases, leaving 7 bases of the junction unmatched. CDR3 length: 15 amino acids. In germline, CDR1 is SGHRS, CDR2 YFSETQ.

This clone was observed a handful of times. The chain's CDR3 is CASSPRTGRIGTGELFF. The CDR3 bases are TGCGCCAGCAGCCCACGGACAGGGCGAATCGGTACCGGGGAGCTGTTTTTT. The chain employs TRBV5-1 and TRBJ2-2; 8 nucleotides agree with TRBD1. V dropped 4 bases and J dropped 5; count of bases not matched to a gene: 13. Germline V gene sequence: CDR1 SGHRS, CDR2 YFSETQ. The CDR3 has 17 amino acids.

Turning to this clone: The junction does not match germline at one end; this may be a read error. CDR3 in amino acids: CASSYQGSYGYPF. The DNA for the CDR3 is TGTGCCAGCAGTTATCAGGGGTCCTATGGCTACCCCTTC. The chain uses TRBV6-6 and TRBJ1-2; a weak D match, TRBD1 (6 bases). Per germline, CDR1 MNHNY and CDR2 SVGAGI (reference sequence). The CDR3 consists of 13 residues.

The chain employs TRBV29-1 and TRBJ1-4; 7 bases match TRBD1. The germline CDR1 and CDR2 sequences are SQVTM and ANQGSEA. Losses at the gene ends were 7 bases for V and 7 bases for J; bases not matched to a gene: 6. This CDR3 has 12 amino acids. CDR3 DNA: TGCAGCGGACAGGGTCGGGGTGAAAAACTGTTTTTT. Translation gives CSGQGRGEKLFF.

Notes on this clone: The germline gene is not matched at one end of the junction; a read error may be the cause. For the CDR3, the DNA is TGCGCCAGCAGCTTGCAGGGGGCGAACTATGGCTACCCCTTC. Translating gives CASSLQGANYGYPF. The rearrangement joins TRBV5-1 to TRBJ1-2; 8 nucleotides agree with TRBD1. There are 14 residues in the CDR3. CDR1 and CDR2 from the germline V gene are SGHRS and YFSETQ.

This clone was counted a few times. This chain joins TRBV6-1 and TRBJ2-2; TRBD1 matches at 8 bases. The CDR3 is made up of 15 amino acids. Germline trimming cut 3 bases from V and 4 bases from J; bases unmatched to any gene: 4. Per germline, CDR1 MNHNS and CDR2 SASEGT. The CDR3 loop reads CASSEDRAVTGELFF. The CDR3 DNA reads TGTGCCAGCAGTGAGGACAGGGCAGTCACCGGGGAGCTGTTTTTT.

J is TRBJ2-2 and V is TRBV11-3; tentatively, D is TRBD2 (6 bases). CDR3 length: 13 residues. CDR1 and CDR2 from the germline V gene are SGHNT and YENEEA. V lost 0 bases and J 13 bases, leaving 12 bases between the germline ends. The CDR3 here is CASSLDRESPLFF. CDR3 bases: TGTGCCAGCAGCTTAGATCGGGAGAGTCCGCTGTTTTTT.

This clone was seen a few times. V usage is TRBV4-2 and J usage is TRBJ1-2; the D gene is possibly TRBD1 (5 bases). V lost 0 bases to trimming and J lost 5 bases, with 13 bases between them. The CDR3 has 15 amino acids. Germline CDR1 LGHNA, CDR2 YNFKEQ. As DNA, the CDR3 is TGTGCCAGCAGCCAAGAGACAGTGCCCCTATATGGCTACACCTTC. Its translation is CASSQETVPLYGYTF.